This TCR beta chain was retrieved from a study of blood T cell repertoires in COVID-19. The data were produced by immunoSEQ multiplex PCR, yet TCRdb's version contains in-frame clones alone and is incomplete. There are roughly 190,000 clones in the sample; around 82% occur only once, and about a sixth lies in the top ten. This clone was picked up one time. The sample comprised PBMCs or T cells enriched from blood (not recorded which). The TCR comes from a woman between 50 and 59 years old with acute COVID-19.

CDR3 in amino acids: CASSPSGDEQYV. CDR3 DNA: TGCGCCAGCAGCCCCTCGGGGGACGAGCAGTACGTC. The chain carries TRBV5-1 and TRBJ2-7; the D gene is possibly TRBD2 (6 bases). Per germline, CDR1 SGHRS and CDR2 YFSETQ. V dropped 4 bases and J dropped 5 bases, with 10 bases sitting between them. The CDR3 runs to 12 residues.